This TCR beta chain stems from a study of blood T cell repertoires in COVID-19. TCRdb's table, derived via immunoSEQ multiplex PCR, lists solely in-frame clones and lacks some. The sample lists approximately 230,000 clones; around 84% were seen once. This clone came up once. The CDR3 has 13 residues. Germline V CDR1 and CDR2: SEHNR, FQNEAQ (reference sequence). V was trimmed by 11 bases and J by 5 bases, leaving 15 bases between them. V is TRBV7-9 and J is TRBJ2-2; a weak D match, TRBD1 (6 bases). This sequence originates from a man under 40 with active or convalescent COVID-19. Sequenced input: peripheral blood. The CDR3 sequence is CACTGSETGELFF. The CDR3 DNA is TGTGCCTGCACAGGGAGCGAGACCGGGGAGCTGTTTTTT. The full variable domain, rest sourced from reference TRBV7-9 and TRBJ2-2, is DTGVSQNPRHKITKRGQNVTFRCDPISEHNRLYWYRQTLGQGPEFLTYFQNEAQLEKSRLLSDRFSAERPKGSFSTLEIQRTEQGDSAMYLCACTGSETGELFFGEGSRLTVL.